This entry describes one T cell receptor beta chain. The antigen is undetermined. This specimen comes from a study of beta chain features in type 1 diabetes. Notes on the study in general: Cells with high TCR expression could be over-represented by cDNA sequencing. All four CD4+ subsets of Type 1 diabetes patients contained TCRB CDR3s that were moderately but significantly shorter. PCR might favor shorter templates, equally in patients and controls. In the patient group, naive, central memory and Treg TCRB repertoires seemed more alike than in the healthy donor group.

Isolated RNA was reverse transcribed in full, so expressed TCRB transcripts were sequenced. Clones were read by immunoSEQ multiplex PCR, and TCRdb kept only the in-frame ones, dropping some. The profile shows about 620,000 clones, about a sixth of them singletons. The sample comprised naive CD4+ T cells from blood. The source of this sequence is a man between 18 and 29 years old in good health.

CDR3 region: CASSMIRSPGYGYTF. In DNA, the CDR3 is TGTGCCAGTAGTATGATTCGGAGCCCTGGCTATGGCTACACCTTC. The gene calls are TRBV19 and TRBJ1-2, with D unresolved. In germline, CDR1 is LNHDA, CDR2 SQIVND (reference sequence). The CDR3 spans 15 residues. V gave up 3 bases and J gave up 4 bases, with 15 bases separating them. Using reference TRBV19 and TRBJ1-2 for the parts outside the CDR3, the full variable domain is DGGITQSPKYLFRKEGQNVTLSCEQNLNHDAMYWYRQDPGQGLRLIYYSQIVNDFQKGDIAEGYSVSREKKESFPLTVTSAQKNPTAFYLCASSMIRSPGYGYTFGSGTRLTVV.